This entry is about one T cell receptor (beta chain). It has no known antigen specificity. No quality values exist for individual bases; no much larger clone is one base distant. Graves' hyperthyroidism was defined as stable when no progression to ophthalmopathy occurred over 18 months of follow-up. Hyperthyroidism patients were newly diagnosed, with disease duration under 2 months, and aged 18 to 65 years. Any patient with an uncontrolled infection, another autoimmune disease, pregnancy or lactation was excluded. Clinical symptoms, serum thyroxine and TRAb, thyroid ultrasound, and orbital computed tomography formed the basis for the diagnoses. PBMCs were isolated from about 10 ml of fresh peripheral blood by Ficoll-Paque density gradient centrifugation. Total RNA was extracted using Trizol reagent, and RNA quality was assessed on an Agilent 2100 Bioanalyzer. The CDR3 starts with the cysteine, ends with the phenylalanine, and has 12 residues. The sequence is cut down to CDR3 DNA, 36 bases in frame from base 1. V and J are truncated by 6 bases and 4 bases respectively, leaving an intervening sequence of 9 bases. The germline V gene provides CDR1 MNHNS and CDR2 SASEGT.

TCR beta CDR3 regions were amplified from RNA transcripts. The TCR CDR3 was subjected to a first round of RT-PCR using the HTBI primer set and the Qiagen OneStep RT-PCR kit. The libraries were constructed in a second round of multiplex PCR and then size-selected and purified. Sequencing of the libraries was done on an Illumina HiSeq2000 using paired-end 100 bp reads. The authors' analysis ran thus. Raw data were processed with SOAPnuke, discarding reads with adapters, uncalled bases, mean Phred below 15, or no exact constant-primer or identifier match. High-quality paired reads were merged with COPE v1.2.5, and unique nucleotide sequences were defined as clonotypes. MiTCR v1.1 was used to align clonotypes to the IMGT TRBV, TRBD and TRBJ reference segments. Only V-J combinations with frequency above 0.0001, covering about 99% of repertoires, were analysed. The TCS score was defined as F50 (clonal expansion) divided by E x V (chaos), with BLOSUM62-based TCRdist calculated between CDR3 peptides within each V-J. Welch's t-statistics and random forest reduced several hundred V-J features to 13, which were used in a naive Bayes classifier (R e1071). The similarity between thyroid and blood repertoires was quantified using the Morisita-Horn index. TCRdb reworked the public reads: Q25 trimming with fastp, MiXCR clone assembly, productive beta chains retained. Under each unique CDR3 protein, matching rows form one entry showing the most common genes and DNA. In this record, the V and J calls reflect TCRdb's handling and not the investigators' own analysis. A total of hundreds of thousands of distinct CDR3 sequences appear in this sample, around a third of them only once. The top ten constitute 31% of the sample.

This specimen belongs to a study of T cells in Graves' hyperthyroidism and ophthalmopathy (dated by TCRdb to the late 2010s). Concerning the study at large: Peripheral blood samples were taken at the time of initial diagnosis, prior to any treatment. The roughly 100 discovery patients were randomly divided into training and test sets at a 7:3 ratio. To identify TCR V-J signatures that set the groups apart, the researchers used a discovery cohort of about a hundred patients, made up of some 41 with Graves' ophthalmopathy and 55 to 65 with stable Graves' hyperthyroidism. Whether ophthalmopathy could be predicted prospectively was tested in an independent validation cohort made up of approximately 19 hyperthyroidism patients plus 17 patients who later progressed to ophthalmopathy. The paper reports TCR Vbeta CDR3 sequencing of over 120 peripheral blood samples: approximately 41 ophthalmopathy, around 80 hyperthyroidism and roughly 17 progressor patients. Thyroid tissue and blood T-cell repertoires from several Graves' hyperthyroidism patients were also compared in the study. After sampling, hyperthyroidism patients received methimazole starting at 30 mg daily, and ophthalmopathy patients received high-dose intravenous methylprednisolone. Paper-wide results and their limitations: Ophthalmopathy was separated from stable hyperthyroidism by a 13 V-J signature model, with about 86% sensitivity and about 81% specificity obtained in cross-validation and 80%/75% obtained in testing. During validation, the model predicted progression to ophthalmopathy a median of roughly 7.1 months ahead of onset, with roughly 65% sensitivity and 72.22% specificity. Sample size was not statistically predetermined, and blinding of investigators to group allocation was not performed. Most expanded thyroid clonotypes (frequency above 0.001) were also detected in blood, a finding suggesting that blood repertoires may reflect thyroid immune responses.

The chain was built from TRBV6-1 and TRBJ1-2, with the D gene call left open. The sequenced material came from blood. The receptor was isolated from a woman aged 40-49 years with Graves' hyperthyroidism. For the CDR3, the sequence is CASSGYIYGYTF. Read as DNA, the sequence is TGTGCCAGCAGCGGTTATATCTATGGCTACACCTTC.